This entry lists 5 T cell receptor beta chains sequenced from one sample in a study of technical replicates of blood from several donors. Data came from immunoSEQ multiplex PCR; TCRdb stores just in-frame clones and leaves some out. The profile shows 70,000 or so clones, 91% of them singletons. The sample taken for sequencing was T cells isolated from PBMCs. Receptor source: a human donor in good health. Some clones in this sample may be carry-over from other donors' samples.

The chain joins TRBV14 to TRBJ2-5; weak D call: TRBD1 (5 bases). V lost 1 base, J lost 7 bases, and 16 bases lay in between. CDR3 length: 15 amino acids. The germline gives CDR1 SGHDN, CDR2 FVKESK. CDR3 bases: TGTGCCAGCAGCCAAGCCGGGCAGGGATACGGGACCCAGTACTTC. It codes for CASSQAGQGYGTQYF.

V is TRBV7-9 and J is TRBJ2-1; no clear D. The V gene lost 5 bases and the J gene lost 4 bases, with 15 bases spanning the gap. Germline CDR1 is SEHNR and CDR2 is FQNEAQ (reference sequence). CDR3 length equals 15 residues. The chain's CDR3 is CASSTVSFRYNEQFF. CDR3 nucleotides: TGTGCCAGCAGCACTGTATCCTTTCGGTACAATGAGCAGTTCTTC.

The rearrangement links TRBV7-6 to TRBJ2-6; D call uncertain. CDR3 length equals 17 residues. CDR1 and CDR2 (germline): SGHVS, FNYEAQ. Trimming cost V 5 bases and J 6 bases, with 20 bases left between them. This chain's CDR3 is CASSPAGPTSLANVLTF. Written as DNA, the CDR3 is TGTGCCAGCAGCCCTGCTGGGCCGACCTCTTTGGCCAACGTCCTGACTTTC.

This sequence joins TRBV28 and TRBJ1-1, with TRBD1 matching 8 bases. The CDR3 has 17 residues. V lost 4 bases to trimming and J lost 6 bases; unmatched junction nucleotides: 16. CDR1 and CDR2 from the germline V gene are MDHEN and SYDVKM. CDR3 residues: CASSSQGAGREWAEAFF. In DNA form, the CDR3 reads TGTGCCAGCAGTTCCCAGGGGGCCGGGAGAGAGTGGGCTGAAGCTTTCTTT. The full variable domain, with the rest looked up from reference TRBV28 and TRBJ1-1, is DVKVTQSSRYLVKRTGEKVFLECVQDMDHENMFWYRQDPGLGLRLIYFSYDVKMKEKGDIPEGYSVSREKKERFSLILESASTNQTSMYLCASSSQGAGREWAEAFFGQGTRLTVV.

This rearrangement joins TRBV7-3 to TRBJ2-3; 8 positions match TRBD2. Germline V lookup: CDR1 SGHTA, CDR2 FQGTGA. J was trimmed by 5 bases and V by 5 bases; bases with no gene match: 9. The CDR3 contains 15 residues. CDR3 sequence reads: CASSPLAVHRDTQYF. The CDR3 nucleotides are TGTGCCAGCAGCCCACTAGCGGTCCACCGAGATACGCAGTATTTT. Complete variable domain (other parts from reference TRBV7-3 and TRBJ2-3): GAGVSQTPSNKVTEKGKYVELRCDPISGHTALYWYRQSLGQGPEFLIYFQGTGAADDSGLPNDRFFAVRPEGSVSTLKIQRTERGDSAVYLCASSPLAVHRDTQYFGPGTRLTVL.